This T cell receptor (beta chain) emerged from a study of CD8 T cells in Susac syndrome. When the RNA was reverse transcribed, random hexamers were used with an input of roughly 0.45 to 1 ug. TCRdb ran MiXCR on the immunoSEQ multiplex PCR reads and lists one entry per CDR3 protein. The profile shows roughly 120,000 distinct CDR3 sequences, about 96% of them singletons. This clonotype was observed once. V was shortened by 7 bases and J by 5 bases, with 20 bases between the two germline ends. CDR1 SQVTM and CDR2 ANQGSEA come from the germline V gene. The CDR3 consists of 14 residues. The TCR originated in a human donor in good health. The V and J genes are TRBV29-1 and TRBJ1-1, with D hard to call. Specimen: CD4+ T cells from PBMCs. The CDR3 here is CSGSAVWEMTEAFF. CDR3 nucleotide sequence: TGCAGCGGCTCTGCTGTCTGGGAGATGACTGAAGCTTTCTTT.